Described below is a single T cell receptor beta chain sequence and its context. Its cognate antigen is unknown. This record belongs to a study of T cells after yellow fever vaccination. Points from the study as a whole: The study found a weaker secondary response that peaked faster, day 5 versus 15. Clones from primary vaccination mostly reappeared after the booster (around 96% CD4, around 90% CD8).

Template switching by 5'RACE produced TCR cDNA, adding a universal primer site and UMIs. TCRdb reprocessed the 5' RACE reads via MiXCR and lists one record per CDR3 protein. The table records fewer than 450,000 distinct CDR3 sequences, around 4.1% of them present only once. The sample here was PBMCs, taken 5 days after the yellow fever booster vaccination. The sequence derives from a young man who received the YFV17D yellow fever vaccine.

For the CDR3, the DNA is TGTGCCAGCGACGACAGTGAAAATCAGCCCCAGCATTTT. Translated, it gives CASDDSENQPQHF. This chain connects TRBV12-3 or TRBV12-4 to TRBJ1-5; tentative D call: TRBD1 (5 bases). This CDR3 has 13 residues. V dropped 8 bases and J dropped 4 bases, with 12 bases sitting between them.